One and the same sample provided the 17 T cell receptor beta chains below, sequenced in a study of blood T cell repertoires in COVID-19 (dated by TCRdb to 2018 to 2020). The method was the immunoSEQ multiplex PCR assay. Sourced from immuneACCESS, this table was stored by TCRdb with only in-frame sequences that have V and J called. A share of the clones is absent; for the studies checked, an unresolved V gene accounts for under half, and the remainder has no known explanation. Counted in this sample were approximately 100,000 clones; just under 90% of them appeared once. Approximately 1.1% of the sample belongs to the ten largest clones. Sequencing used peripheral blood. Every receptor here comes from a human donor in a cohort sampled during active COVID-19.

The chain links TRBV19 to TRBJ2-5, with TRBD1 matching over 7 bases. Germline V lookup: CDR1 LNHDA, CDR2 SQIVND (reference sequence). V shed 7 bases, J shed 4 bases, and the junction held 6 bases outside the gene matches. This CDR3 region has 13 residues. The chain's CDR3 is CASTPTGVETQYF. DNA of the CDR3: TGTGCCAGTACCCCAACAGGGGTAGAGACCCAGTACTTC.

The chain links TRBV19 to TRBJ1-6; D is undetermined. Germline V CDR1 and CDR2: LNHDA, SQIVND (reference sequence). The CDR3 extends over 14 amino acids. Trimming took off 10 bases at V and 6 bases at J, with 16 bases between the two ends. In nucleotides, the CDR3 is TGTGCCACTAAAACAGAGTTACTTAATTCACCCCTCCACTTT. Translating it yields CATKTELLNSPLHF.

The genes are TRBV21-1 and TRBJ1-1. TRBV21-1 is a recognized pseudogene. The CDR3 is 19 residues long. CDR3 amino acids: CASSKLVRLWAGRYTEAFF. DNA of the CDR3: TGTGCCAGCAGCAAACTTGTAAGATTGTGGGCGGGTAGATACACTGAAGCTTTCTTT.

This chain joins TRBV28 and TRBJ1-2; D uncertain. The CDR3 sequence is 15 residues long. V lost 5 bases, J lost 2 bases, and 15 bases lay in between. CDR1 and CDR2 from the germline V gene are MDHEN and SYDVKM. CDR3 bases: TGTGCCAGCAGTCCGGGTCACGCGGGGAACTATGGCTACACCTTC. Protein sequence: CASSPGHAGNYGYTF.

The chain joins TRBV19 to TRBJ2-1, with 8 bases lining up with TRBD1. CDR3 length: 15 amino acids. Unmatched junction bases numbered 6, after V lost 6 bases and J lost 2 bases. Germline-derived CDR1 and CDR2 are LNHDA and SQIVND (reference sequence). In DNA form, the CDR3 reads TGTGCCAGTAGAAGAGACAGGGGAGCCTACAATGAGCAGTTCTTC. Protein sequence: CASRRDRGAYNEQFF.

This sequence joins TRBV6-1 and TRBJ1-5; D is undetermined. Germline assignment: CDR1 MNHNS and CDR2 SASEGT. This CDR3 contains 12 residues. The V gene lost 3 bases and the J gene lost 4 bases, with 4 bases spanning the gap. CDR3 loop: CASSDRNQPQHF. The CDR3 coding sequence is TGTGCCAGCAGTGACAGAAATCAGCCCCAGCATTTT.

This rearrangement joins TRBV5-1 to TRBJ2-3; perhaps TRBD2 as D (6 bases). Trimming left V 0 bases short and J 2 bases short, with 10 bases between. CDR1 is SGHRS, CDR2 YFSETQ, per germline. This CDR3 region has 15 residues. This CDR3 is CASSLGGAHTDTQYF. DNA of the CDR3: TGCGCCAGCAGCTTGGGCGGGGCCCACACAGATACGCAGTATTTT. The variable domain in full, completed from reference TRBV5-1 and TRBJ2-3, reads KAGVTQTPRYLIKTRGQQVTLSCSPISGHRSVSWYQQTPGQGLQFLFEYFSETQRNKGNFPGRFSGRQFSNSRSEMNVSTLELGDSALYLCASSLGGAHTDTQYFGPGTRLTVL.

CDR3 protein: CASSPGTGYHYGYTF. DNA for the CDR3: TGTGCCAGCAGCCCCGGGACAGGGTACCACTATGGCTACACCTTC. The V gene is TRBV5-5, the J gene TRBJ1-2; 9 bases line up with TRBD1. The J segment lost 3 bases and the V segment lost 4 bases, leaving 7 bases of the junction unmatched. The CDR3 totals 15 residues. The V gene's germline CDR1 is SGHKS and CDR2 YYEKEE (reference sequence). Based on the CDR3 plus reference TRBV5-5 and TRBJ1-2, the full variable domain is DAGVTQSPTHLIKTRGQQVTLRCSPISGHKSVSWYQQVLGQGPQFIFQYYEKEERGRGNFPDRFSARQFPNYSSELNVNALLLGDSALYLCASSPGTGYHYGYTFGSGTRLTVV.

The rearrangement joins TRBV2 to TRBJ2-2; TRBD1 matches at 10 bases. Per germline, CDR1 SNHLY and CDR2 FYNNEI. The ends lost 8 bases at V and 6 bases at J; junction bases unmatched: 6. The CDR3 has 14 residues. The CDR3 is CASGRDRGAGELFF. The CDR3 DNA reads as TGTGCCAGCGGCCGGGACAGGGGCGCCGGGGAGCTGTTTTTT. Variable domain in full (rest from reference TRBV2 and TRBJ2-2): EPEVTQTPSHQVTQMGQEVILRCVPISNHLYFYWYRQILGQKVEFLVSFYNNEISEKSEIFDDQFSVERPDGSNFTLKIRSTKLEDSAMYFCASGRDRGAGELFFGEGSRLTVL.

The chain employs TRBV7-3 and TRBJ1-3, with D tentatively TRBD1 (5 bases). The germline V gene encodes CDR1 SGHTA and CDR2 FQGTGA. There are 16 residues in the CDR3. The V end was cut by 4 bases, the J end by 4 bases, with 17 bases between. CDR3 sequence reads: CASSSIRVLKGNTIYF. In DNA, the CDR3 is TGTGCCAGCAGCTCGATCAGGGTCTTAAAGGGAAACACCATATATTTT.

The chain has TRBV28 and TRBJ1-2; D is perhaps TRBD1 (6 bases). Germline V lookup: CDR1 MDHEN, CDR2 SYDVKM. The CDR3 loop spans 15 amino acids. The V gene lost 1 base and the J gene lost 3 bases, with 12 bases spanning the gap. The CDR3 protein is CASSLLGARHYGYTF. CDR3 DNA: TGTGCCAGCAGTTTATTGGGGGCGCGACACTATGGCTACACCTTC.

The chain joins TRBV5-1 to TRBJ2-7; D is possibly TRBD2 (6 bases). Germline assignment: CDR1 SGHRS and CDR2 YFSETQ. CDR3 length equals 14 residues. V was pared by 2 bases and J by 6 bases, with 15 bases between. The DNA for the CDR3 is TGCGCCAGCAGCTTAGTCAGGGAGGCGGGCGAGCAGTACTTC. This sequence encodes CASSLVREAGEQYF.

The rearrangement links TRBV4-2 to TRBJ2-5; 9 nucleotides align to TRBD2. With 4 bases clipped from V and 4 bases from J, the junction kept 4 bases outside the gene matches. The germline V gene encodes CDR1 LGHNA and CDR2 YNFKEQ. This CDR3 is built from 14 residues. The CDR3 reads CASSPGLAIETQYF. Here the CDR3 DNA reads TGTGCCAGCAGCCCCGGACTAGCGATAGAGACCCAGTACTTC.

The J gene is TRBJ2-6, the V gene TRBV19, with 7 nucleotides matching TRBD2. Losses at the gene ends were 11 bases for V and 3 bases for J; bases not matched to a gene: 7. The germline V gene has CDR1 LNHDA and CDR2 SQIVND (reference sequence). The CDR3 is 14 amino acids. As DNA, the CDR3 is TGTGCCGTTGACTCGGGGGGTGGGGCCAACGTCCTGACTTTC. It encodes CAVDSGGGANVLTF.

The sample holds one count of this clone. The J gene is TRBJ2-7, the V gene TRBV4-3; 7 nucleotides line up with TRBD1. Per the germline V gene, CDR1 is LGHNA and CDR2 is YSLEER. After removal of 4 bases from V and 2 bases from J, the junction contained 8 bases not matched to a gene. The CDR3 runs to 15 residues. This CDR3 reads CASSLEGQGAYEQYF. The CDR3 region has the DNA TGCGCCAGCAGCCTCGAGGGGCAGGGGGCCTACGAGCAGTACTTC.

This chain links TRBV28 with TRBJ1-5; a weak D match, TRBD1 (6 bases). Germline loops: CDR1 MDHEN, CDR2 SYDVKM. V was clipped by 7 bases and J by 3 bases, with 13 bases between them. CDR3 length: 14 amino acids. The CDR3 region is CASTQGPNNQPQHF. The CDR3 coding sequence is TGTGCCAGCACTCAGGGGCCTAACAATCAGCCCCAGCATTTT.

This chain connects TRBV20-1 to TRBJ2-2, with 7 bases identical to TRBD1. CDR1 is DFQATT and CDR2 is SNEGSKA in the germline V gene (reference sequence). V shed 3 bases and J 0 bases; nucleotides not matched to a gene: 4. The CDR3 has 15 residues. The CDR3 bases are TGCAGTGCTAGTTCAGGGGGTACGAACACCGGGGAGCTGTTTTTT. It yields the protein CSASSGGTNTGELFF.